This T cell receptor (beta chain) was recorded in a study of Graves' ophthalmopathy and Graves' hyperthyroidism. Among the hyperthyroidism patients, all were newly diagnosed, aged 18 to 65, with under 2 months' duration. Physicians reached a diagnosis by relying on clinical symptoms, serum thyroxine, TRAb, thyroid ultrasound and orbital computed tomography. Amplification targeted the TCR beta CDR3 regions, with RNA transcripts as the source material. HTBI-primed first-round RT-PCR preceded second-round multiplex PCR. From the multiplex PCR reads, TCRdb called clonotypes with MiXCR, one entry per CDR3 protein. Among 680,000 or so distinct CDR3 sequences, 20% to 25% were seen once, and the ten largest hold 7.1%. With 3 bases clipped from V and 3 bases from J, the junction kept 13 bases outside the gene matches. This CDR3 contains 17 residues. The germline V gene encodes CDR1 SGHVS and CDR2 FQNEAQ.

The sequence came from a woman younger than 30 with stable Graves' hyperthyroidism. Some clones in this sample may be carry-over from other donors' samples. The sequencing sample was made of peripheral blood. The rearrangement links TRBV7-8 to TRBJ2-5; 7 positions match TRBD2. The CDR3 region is CASSLQRRRELEETQYF. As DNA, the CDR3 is TGTGCCAGCAGCTTGCAAAGGAGGCGGGAGCTGGAAGAGACCCAGTACTTC.